This paragraph covers one T cell receptor beta chain sequence. This clonotype was found a few times. This receptor's antigen is unknown. Qualities for individual bases were not recorded, and no much larger clone is one base off. The entry originates in a study of identical twins (dated by TCRdb to 2015 to 2016). The study in broad terms: To test whether fetal clonotypes persist, the study used deep sequencing on TCR alpha and beta repertoires from monozygotic twins, unrelated adults of various ages, and cord blood. Replicate twin experiments were performed at different times using different library preparation protocols to rule out contamination. General study outcomes and caveats: Because the same donors could not be followed over many years, conclusions were based on cross-sectional statistical analysis. In monozygotic twins, recombination models systematically underestimated out-of-frame TCR alpha sharing, but the models matched the sharing seen between unrelated individuals. Zero-insertion analyses could be partly confounded by invariant T cells such as MAIT and iNKT, though diverse VJ usage argued against such confounding for most clonotypes. In beta out-of-frame sequences, excess twin sharing was weaker, because having fewer shared sequences lowered the signal-to-noise ratio. Compared with coincidental sharing between unrelated individuals, an excess of low generation-probability sequences was observed among out-of-frame TCR alpha sequences shared between twins. Abundant cord blood beta clonotypes carried fewer insertions; young adult naive repertoires showed a weaker similar trend, while memory repertoires showed none.

Only healthy Caucasian donors were included. The twin cohort consisted of three pairs of female monozygotic twins, all aged roughly 18 to 29 years. Peripheral blood mononuclear cells were the source from which RNA for the TCR libraries was isolated. The library was obtained by 5' RACE. This sample was sequenced with an Illumina HiSeq 2000. Template switching introduced a universal primer binding site; the final cDNA contained a unique molecular identifier, enabling accurate counting of TCR cDNA molecules. Specific primers in the conserved constant-segment region were used to synthesize first-strand cDNA for the TCR alpha and beta chains. To control for contamination, each cDNA library was double barcoded with a SMART-Mk sample barcode plus Illumina barcodes. TruSeq adapter sequences, together with Illumina sample barcodes, were added in two successive PCR steps. The TCR alpha and beta cDNA libraries were sequenced on the Illumina HiSeq platform using custom primers. For the original study's pipeline: MiGEC processed the raw reads to extract unique molecular identifiers, while MiXCR was used to determine the CDR3 positions. For each individual, recombination models were inferred using an EM algorithm with the repgenHMM and IGoR tools. Shared clonotype analysis was performed with the tcR package in R, normalizing sharing by the product of cloneset sizes. To study raw recombination free of thymic and clonal selection effects, out-of-frame nonproductive sequences were analyzed. TCRdb trimmed public reads at Q25 via fastp, called clones via MiXCR and kept in-frame beta chains. Rows with one shared CDR3 protein collapse into an entry with the most common genes and DNA. TCRdb assigned the V and J calls; the authors' analysis was not used. The sample yields 750,000 to 950,000 distinct CDR3 sequences; 9% to 15% were counted once. Jointly, the top ten make up around 1.6% of the sample.

Taken from cysteine to phenylalanine, the CDR3 has 18 residues. Only the CDR3 DNA is retained, 54 bases long and in frame from the first base. CDR1 and CDR2, per the germline V gene, are SGHRS and YFSETQ. Relative to germline, V is 1 base shorter and J is 2 bases shorter, with 20 bases between their ends. A further study also used this sample, focusing on yellow fever vaccine responses in identical twins. The second study, in turn, reports: According to the authors, in identical twins the way T cells responded to vaccination appeared partly convergent and partly personalized. Focusing on identical twins, the study followed the T cell clones that responded to the vaccine, and did so with precision.

Sequenced material: PBMCs. The sequence derives from a woman aged 18-29 years in good health. The chain employs TRBV5-1 and TRBJ2-3; perhaps TRBD2 is the D gene, with 6 bases matching. The DNA sequence is given as TGCGCCAGCAGCTTGTTTAATTCGGGAGTAAAGACCACAGATACGCAGTATTTT. The translation is CASSLFNSGVKTTDTQYF.